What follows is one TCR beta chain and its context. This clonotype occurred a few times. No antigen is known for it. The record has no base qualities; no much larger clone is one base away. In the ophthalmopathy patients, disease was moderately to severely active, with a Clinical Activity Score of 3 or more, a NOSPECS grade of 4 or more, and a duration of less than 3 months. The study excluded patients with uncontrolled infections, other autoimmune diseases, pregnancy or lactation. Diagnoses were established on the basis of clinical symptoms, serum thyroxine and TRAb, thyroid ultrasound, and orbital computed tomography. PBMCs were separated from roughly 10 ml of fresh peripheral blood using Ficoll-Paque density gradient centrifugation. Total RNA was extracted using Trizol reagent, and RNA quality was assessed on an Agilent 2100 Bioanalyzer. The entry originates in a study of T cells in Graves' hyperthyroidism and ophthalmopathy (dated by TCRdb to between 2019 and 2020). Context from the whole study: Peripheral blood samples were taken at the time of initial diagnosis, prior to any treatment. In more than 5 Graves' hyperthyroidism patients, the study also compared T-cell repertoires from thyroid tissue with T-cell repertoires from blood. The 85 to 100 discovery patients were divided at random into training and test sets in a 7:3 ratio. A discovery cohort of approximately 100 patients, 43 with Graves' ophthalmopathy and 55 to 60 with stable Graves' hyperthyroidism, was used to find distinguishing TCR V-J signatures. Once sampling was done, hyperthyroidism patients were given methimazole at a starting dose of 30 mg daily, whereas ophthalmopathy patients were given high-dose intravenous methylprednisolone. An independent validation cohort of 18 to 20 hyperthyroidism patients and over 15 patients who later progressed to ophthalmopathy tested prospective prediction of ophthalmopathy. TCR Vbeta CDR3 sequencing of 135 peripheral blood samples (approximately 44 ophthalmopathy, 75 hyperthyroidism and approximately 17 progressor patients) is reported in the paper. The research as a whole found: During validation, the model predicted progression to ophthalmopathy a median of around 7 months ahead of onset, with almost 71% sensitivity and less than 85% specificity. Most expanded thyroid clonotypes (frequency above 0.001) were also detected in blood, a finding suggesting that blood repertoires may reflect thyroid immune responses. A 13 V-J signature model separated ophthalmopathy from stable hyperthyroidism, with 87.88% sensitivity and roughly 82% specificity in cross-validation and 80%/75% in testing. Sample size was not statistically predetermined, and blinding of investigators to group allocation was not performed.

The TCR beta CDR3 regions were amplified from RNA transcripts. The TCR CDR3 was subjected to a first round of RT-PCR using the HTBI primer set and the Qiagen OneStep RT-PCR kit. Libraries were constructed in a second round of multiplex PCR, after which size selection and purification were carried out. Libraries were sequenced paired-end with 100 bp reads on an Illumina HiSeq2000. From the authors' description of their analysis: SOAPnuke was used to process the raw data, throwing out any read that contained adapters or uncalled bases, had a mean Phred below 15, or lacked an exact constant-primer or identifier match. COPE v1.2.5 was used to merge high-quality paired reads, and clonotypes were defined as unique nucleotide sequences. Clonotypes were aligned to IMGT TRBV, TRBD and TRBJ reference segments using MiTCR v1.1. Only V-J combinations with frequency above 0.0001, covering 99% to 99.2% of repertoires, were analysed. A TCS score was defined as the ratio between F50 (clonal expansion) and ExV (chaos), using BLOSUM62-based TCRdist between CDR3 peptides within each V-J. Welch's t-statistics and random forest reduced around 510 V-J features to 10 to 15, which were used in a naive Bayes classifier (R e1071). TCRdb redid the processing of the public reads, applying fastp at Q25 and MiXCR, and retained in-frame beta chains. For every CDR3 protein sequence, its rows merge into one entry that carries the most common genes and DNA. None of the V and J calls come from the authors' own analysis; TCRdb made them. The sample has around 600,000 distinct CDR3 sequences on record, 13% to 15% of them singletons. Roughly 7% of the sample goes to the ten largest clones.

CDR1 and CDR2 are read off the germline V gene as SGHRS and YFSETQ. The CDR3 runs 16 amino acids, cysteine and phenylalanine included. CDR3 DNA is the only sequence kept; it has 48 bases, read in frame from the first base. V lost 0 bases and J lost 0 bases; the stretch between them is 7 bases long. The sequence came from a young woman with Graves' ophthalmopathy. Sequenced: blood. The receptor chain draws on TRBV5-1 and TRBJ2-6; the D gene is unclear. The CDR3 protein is CASSLGHDSGANVLTF. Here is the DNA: TGCGCCAGCAGCTTGGGGCACGACTCTGGGGCCAACGTCCTGACTTTC.